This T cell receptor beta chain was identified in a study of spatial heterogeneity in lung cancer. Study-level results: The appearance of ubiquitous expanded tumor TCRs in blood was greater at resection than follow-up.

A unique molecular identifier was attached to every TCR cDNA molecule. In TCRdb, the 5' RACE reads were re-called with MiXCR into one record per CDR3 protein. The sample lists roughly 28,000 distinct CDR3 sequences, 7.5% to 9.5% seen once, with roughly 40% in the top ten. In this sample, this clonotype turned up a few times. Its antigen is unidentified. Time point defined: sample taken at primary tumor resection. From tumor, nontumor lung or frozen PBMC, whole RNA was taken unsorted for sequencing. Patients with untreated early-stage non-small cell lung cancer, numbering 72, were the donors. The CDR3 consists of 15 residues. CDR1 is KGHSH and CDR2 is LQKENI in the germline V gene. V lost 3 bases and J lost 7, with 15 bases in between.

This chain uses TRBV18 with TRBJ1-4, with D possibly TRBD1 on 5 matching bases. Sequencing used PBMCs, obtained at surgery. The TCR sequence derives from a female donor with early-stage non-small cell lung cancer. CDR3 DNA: TGTGCCAGCTCACCTGGGACCTCGGAGGGTGAAAAACTGTTTTTT. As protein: CASSPGTSEGEKLFF.